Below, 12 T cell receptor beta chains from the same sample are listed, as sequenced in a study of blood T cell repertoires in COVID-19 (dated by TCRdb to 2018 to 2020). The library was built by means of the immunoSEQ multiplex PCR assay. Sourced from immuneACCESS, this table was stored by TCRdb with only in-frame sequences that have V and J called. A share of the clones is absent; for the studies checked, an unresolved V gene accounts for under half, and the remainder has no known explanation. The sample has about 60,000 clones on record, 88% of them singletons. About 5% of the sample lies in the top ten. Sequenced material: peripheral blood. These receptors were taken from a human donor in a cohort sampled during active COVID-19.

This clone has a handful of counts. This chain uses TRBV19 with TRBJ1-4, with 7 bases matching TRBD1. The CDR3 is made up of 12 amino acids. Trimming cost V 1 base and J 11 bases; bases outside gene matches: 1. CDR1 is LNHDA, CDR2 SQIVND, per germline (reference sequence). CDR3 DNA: TGTGCCAGTAGTATAGGGGGACAGAAACTGTTTTTT. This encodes CASSIGGQKLFF.

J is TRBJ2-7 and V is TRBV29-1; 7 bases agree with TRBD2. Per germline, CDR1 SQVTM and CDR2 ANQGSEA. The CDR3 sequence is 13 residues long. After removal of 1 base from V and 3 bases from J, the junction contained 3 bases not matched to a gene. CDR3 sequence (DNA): TGCAGCGTTGAAGGCAGCGGGGTCTACGAGCAGTACTTC. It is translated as CSVEGSGVYEQYF.

The CDR3 bases are TGTGCCAGCAGCTTCGAGGGCCTAGGGCGGTTCTTC. Translated, it gives CASSFEGLGRFF. The V gene is TRBV11-2, the J gene TRBJ2-1, with D perhaps TRBD2 (5 bases). Germline V gene sequence: CDR1 SGHAT, CDR2 FQNNGV. V dropped 3 bases and J dropped 15 bases, with 15 bases sitting between them. This CDR3 spans 12 amino acids.

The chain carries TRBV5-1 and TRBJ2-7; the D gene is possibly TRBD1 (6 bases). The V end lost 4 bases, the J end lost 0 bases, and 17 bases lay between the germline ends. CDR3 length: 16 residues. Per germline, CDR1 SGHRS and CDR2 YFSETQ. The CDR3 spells CASSHGQPTSSYEQYF. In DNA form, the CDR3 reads TGCGCCAGCAGCCACGGACAGCCAACGAGCTCCTACGAGCAGTACTTC.

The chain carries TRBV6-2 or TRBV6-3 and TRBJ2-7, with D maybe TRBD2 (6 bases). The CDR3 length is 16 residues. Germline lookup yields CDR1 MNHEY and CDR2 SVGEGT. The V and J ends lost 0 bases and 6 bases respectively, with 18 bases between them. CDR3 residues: CASSYSPGRGEGEQYF. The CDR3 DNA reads TGTGCCAGCAGTTACTCCCCCGGGCGGGGCGAGGGCGAGCAGTACTTC.

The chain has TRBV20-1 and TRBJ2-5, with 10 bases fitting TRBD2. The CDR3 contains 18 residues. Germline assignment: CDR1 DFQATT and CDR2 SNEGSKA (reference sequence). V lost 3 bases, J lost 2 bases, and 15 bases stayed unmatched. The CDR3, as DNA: TGCAGTGCTAGTGGAAAGCGGGAGGGAAACCCTTTACAAGAGACCCAGTACTTC. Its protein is CSASGKREGNPLQETQYF.

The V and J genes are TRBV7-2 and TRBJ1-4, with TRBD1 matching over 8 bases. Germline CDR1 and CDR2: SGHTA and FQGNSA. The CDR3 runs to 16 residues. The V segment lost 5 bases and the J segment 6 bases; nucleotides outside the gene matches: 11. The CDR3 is CASSRPGTGGHEKLFF. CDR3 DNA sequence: TGTGCCAGCAGCCGTCCCGGGACAGGAGGGCATGAAAAACTGTTTTTT. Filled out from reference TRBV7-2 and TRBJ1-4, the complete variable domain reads GAGVSQSPSNKVTEKGKDVELRCDPISGHTALYWYRQSLGQGLEFLIYFQGNSAPDKSGLPSDRFSAERTGGSVSTLTIQRTQQEDSAVYLCASSRPGTGGHEKLFFGSGTQLSVL.

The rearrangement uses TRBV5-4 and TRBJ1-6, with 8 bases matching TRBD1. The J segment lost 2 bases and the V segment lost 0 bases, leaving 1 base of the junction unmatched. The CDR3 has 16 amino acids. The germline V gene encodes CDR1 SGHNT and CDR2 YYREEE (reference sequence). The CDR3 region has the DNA TGTGCCAGCAGCTTGGGACAGGGGACCTATAATTCACCCCTCCACTTT. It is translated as CASSLGQGTYNSPLHF.

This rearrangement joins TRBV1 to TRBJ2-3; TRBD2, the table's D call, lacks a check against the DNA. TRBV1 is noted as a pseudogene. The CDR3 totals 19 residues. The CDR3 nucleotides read TGCACCAGCAGCCAAGTAAAGAGCACTAGCGGGAGGTGGACAGATACGCAGTATTTT. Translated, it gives CTSSQVKSTSGRWTDTQYF.

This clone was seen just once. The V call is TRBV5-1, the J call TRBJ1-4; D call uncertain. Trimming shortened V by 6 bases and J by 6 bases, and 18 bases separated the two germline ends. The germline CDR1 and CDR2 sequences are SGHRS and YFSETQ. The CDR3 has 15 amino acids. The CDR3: CASTLTPTSDEKLFF. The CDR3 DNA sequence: TGCGCCAGCACCCTGACCCCCACCAGCGATGAAAAACTGTTTTTT.

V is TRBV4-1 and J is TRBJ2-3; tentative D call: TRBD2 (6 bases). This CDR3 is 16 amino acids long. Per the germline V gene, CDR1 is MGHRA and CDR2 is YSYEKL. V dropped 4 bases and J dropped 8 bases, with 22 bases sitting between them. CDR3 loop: CASSPTDSGSVATQYF. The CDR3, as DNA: TGCGCCAGCAGCCCTACAGATAGCGGTTCTGTCGCTACGCAGTATTTT.

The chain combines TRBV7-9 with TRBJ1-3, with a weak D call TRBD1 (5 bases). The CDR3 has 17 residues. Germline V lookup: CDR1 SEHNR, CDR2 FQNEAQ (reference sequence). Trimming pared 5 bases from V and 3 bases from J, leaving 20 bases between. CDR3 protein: CASSHRDGGRSGNTIYF. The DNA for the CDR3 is TGTGCCAGCAGCCACCGGGACGGGGGAAGGAGTGGAAACACCATATATTTT.